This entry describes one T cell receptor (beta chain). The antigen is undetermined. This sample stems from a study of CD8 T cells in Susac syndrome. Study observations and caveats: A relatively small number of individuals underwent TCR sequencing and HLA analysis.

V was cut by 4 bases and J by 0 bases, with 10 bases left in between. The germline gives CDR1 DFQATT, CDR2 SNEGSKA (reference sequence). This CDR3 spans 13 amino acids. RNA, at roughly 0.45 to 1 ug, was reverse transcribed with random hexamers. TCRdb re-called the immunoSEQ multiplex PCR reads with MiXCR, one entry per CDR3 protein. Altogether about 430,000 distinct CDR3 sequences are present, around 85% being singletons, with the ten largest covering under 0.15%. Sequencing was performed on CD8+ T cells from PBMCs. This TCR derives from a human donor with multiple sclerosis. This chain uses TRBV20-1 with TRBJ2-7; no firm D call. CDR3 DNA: TGCAGTGCTACGGCAGCGAGCTCCTACGAGCAGTACTTC. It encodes CSATAASSYEQYF.